This T cell receptor beta chain was found in a study of shared clonotypes between healthy human individuals (dated by TCRdb to the early 2020s). In terms of the full investigation: Three men and two women, aged 18 to 49 years, made up the cohort. For each donor, CD4 naive and CD4 memory were each given three plates, CD8 naive was given two plates, and CD8 memory was given one plate. Blood TCR repertoires of a handful of healthy adults were deeply sequenced to estimate repertoire size and the extent of clonotype sharing between individuals. Different laboratories and diverse techniques were used to prepare libraries and sequence TCR repertoires, to increase sequencing depth and limit assay-specific biases. Between about 0.85 and 9.5 billion PBMCs per donor were obtained by leukapheresis.

The CDR3 holds 15 amino acids from the cysteine to the phenylalanine. Only CDR3 DNA remains: 45 bases, in frame from the first base. Unmatched junction bases come to 7, with V trimmed by 4 bases and J by 3 bases. CDR1 SGHTS and CDR2 YDEGEE are derived from the germline V gene. About this clone itself: Its antigen is currently not known. No base quality values were provided; no much bigger clone lies one nucleotide off.

The paper as a whole reports these results and caveats: Sampling was restricted to blood, and TCR repertoires in tissues likely differ from the TCR repertoires found in blood. Across four donors, 5% to 6% of naive CD4, over 3% of naive CD8, around 2.5% of memory CD4, and approximately 0.4% of memory CD8 clonotypes were shared. Compared with non-shared clonotypes, the clonotypes found in all four sorted-subset donors had higher generation probabilities. Pairwise subsampling led to the expectation that sequencing depth would affect the degree of clonotype sharing among donors. Incomplete sequencing was indicated by rarefaction of sorted-subset datasets, despite the large sequencing depth. Naive subsets generally had larger estimated clonotype richness than memory subsets. Because the study included a small number of donors, the genetic and exposure-history diversity represented was limited.

CD8 naive samples were obtained by positive selection for CCR7 among CD45RO-negative cells, yielding a CD45RA+CCR7+ population from which TemRA cells were excluded. The donors were healthy, HIV-negative adults who had no recently reported acute infections or vaccinations. Every donor was a Caucasian adult residing in Nashville, Tennessee, USA. Blood was obtained by leukapheresis, after which PBMCs were separated by Ficoll-Histopaque density gradient centrifugation and cryopreserved in liquid nitrogen vapor phase. Purity and quantity of every magnetically sorted T cell population were checked by analytical flow cytometry. From each sorted fraction, genomic DNA was isolated and quantified by UV absorbance on a Nanodrop 2000c. Using the deep immunoSEQ assay, multiplex PCR amplified TCR CDR3 regions from genomic DNA. Extracted genomic DNA from each cell subset was distributed evenly across all wells of several immunoSEQ 96-well plates, and each plate was treated as a replicate. Each replicate PCR for sorted subsets received about 210 ng genomic DNA, equal to some 32,000 T cell genomes. Purified libraries were measured with a Qubit 3.0 fluorometer, size-checked on a Bioanalyzer 2100, and measured again with the KAPA Library Quantification kit. Every immunoSEQ 96-well plate was sequenced on a separate single-read 150-cycle Illumina NextSeq 550 flow cell. From the authors' description of their analysis: Because the immunoSEQ output included only junctional sequences and no quality scores, the filtering could not be the same as the filtering used for full-length reads. To assign V/J genes and CDR3, sequences were annotated using PyIR, a Python wrapper for IgBLAST v1.9, with IMGT germline references. Reads were filtered out if the reads had weak V/J assignments (E-value above 1e-6), no CDR3, stop codons, out-of-frame junctions, or ambiguous translated residues. A V3J clonotype was defined by an identical inferred V gene, J gene, and CDR3 amino acid sequence. The percentage overlap between two repertoires was calculated by dividing the number of shared unique clonotypes by the size of the smaller repertoire. Richness of each repertoire was evaluated using RTK rarefaction, the Chao1 estimator, and Recon v2.1 estimates of unobserved clonotypes. Generation probabilities were computed with OLGA for all TCRbeta clonotypes obtained by the gDNA method from a few donors. The table comes from immuneACCESS by way of TCRdb, which keeps in-frame sequences with V and J called. Part of the clones is missing from these tables; in studies checked, under half for an unresolved V gene and the rest for unknown reasons. The DNA was the basis for D and trimming; V, J and clone size are from that table. For this sample there are 2 million to 2.5 million clones; about 95% appear just once. The ten top clones hold 0.9% to 1.3% of the sample.

This TCR was sampled from a man younger than 35 in good health. Sequencing input: naive CD8+ T cells sorted from blood. Reading the label with the study, this specimen's cell subset or site is: CD45RA+CCR7+. The rearranged segments are TRBV5-8 and TRBJ2-7, with TRBD1 matching 10 junction bases. The bases read TGTGCCAGCAGCAGCGGGACAGGGGTTCGCTACGAGCAGTACTTC. This encodes CASSSGTGVRYEQYF.